These 15 T cell receptor beta chains share one sample of origin, sequenced in a study of early T cells in non-severe SARS-CoV-2 infection. TCRdb re-derived calls from the 5' RACE reads in MiXCR, one entry per CDR3 protein. Among tens of thousands of distinct CDR3 sequences, roughly 12% were seen once, and the ten largest hold about 12%. This specimen consisted of whole blood, obtained at baseline. Source of these receptors: an adult who was a healthcare worker with PCR-confirmed SARS-CoV-2 infection or an uninfected control (not recorded which).

The table lists this clonotype with a few counts. The CDR3 bases are TGCAGCGTCTCGCAGGGGACTCTCTACGAGCAGTACTTC. Translated: CSVSQGTLYEQYF. This chain uses TRBV29-1 with TRBJ2-7; D may correspond to TRBD1 or TRBD2 (6 bases each). Germline-derived CDR1 and CDR2 are SQVTM and ANQGSEA. V lost 6 bases, J lost 3 bases, and 15 bases lay in between. This CDR3 is 13 amino acids long.

This clonotype was observed at least ten times. Relative to the germline gene, one junction end is altered; a read error may explain this. The CDR3 sequence: CASSPQGNSYEQYF. The CDR3 DNA reads as TGTGCCAGCTCGCCACAGGGAAACTCCTACGAGCAGTACTTC. The rearrangement uses TRBV18 and TRBJ2-7; a weak D match, TRBD1 (6 bases). The CDR3 has 14 amino acids. Germline V gene lookup returns CDR1 KGHSH and CDR2 LQKENI. Variable domain in full (rest from reference TRBV18 and TRBJ2-7): NAGVMQNPRHLVRRRGQEARLRCSPMKGHSHVYWYRQLPEEGLKFMVYLQKENIIDESGMPKERFSAEFPKEGPSILRIQQVVRGDSAAYFCASSPQGNSYEQYFGPGTRLTVT.

The chain is built from TRBV3-1 and TRBJ2-3; D not resolved. V was pared by 4 bases and J by 6 bases, with 17 bases between. The CDR3 length is 15 residues. CDR1 and CDR2 from the germline V gene are LGHDT and YNNKEL (reference sequence). Here the CDR3 DNA reads TGTGCCAGCAGCCTCCTCGGGTCCCCTCAGGATACGCAGTATTTT. Its protein product is CASSLLGSPQDTQYF.

This clonotype was seen repeatedly, ten times or more. This sequence joins TRBV19 and TRBJ1-5; D is possibly TRBD1 (6 bases). In germline, CDR1 is LNHDA, CDR2 SQIVND (reference sequence). The CDR3 extends over 11 amino acids. Trimming shortened V by 6 bases and J by 11 bases, and 11 bases separated the two germline ends. CDR3 in DNA: TGTGCCAGTAGAACAGGGACAACCCAGCATTTT. Amino acids: CASRTGTTQHF.

This clonotype came up many times. V is TRBV2 and J is TRBJ2-3; 10 bases fit TRBD2. CDR1 SNHLY and CDR2 FYNNEI come from the germline V gene. V was pared by 6 bases and J by 2 bases, with 8 bases of the junction left unmatched. CDR3 length: 16 amino acids. For the CDR3, the DNA is TGTGCCAGCAGCCGAAATCTAGCGGGGGTCACAGATACGCAGTATTTT. Translating gives CASSRNLAGVTDTQYF.

The rearrangement joins TRBV21-1 to TRBJ2-1; the D call TRBD1 from the table was never checked on the DNA. TRBV21-1 is a known pseudogene. This CDR3 is 16 amino acids long. Here the CDR3 DNA reads TGTGCCAGCAGCACTACCGGGACAGGGGTTGTAAATGAGCAGTTCTTC. Protein sequence: CASSTTGTGVVNEQFF.

In its sample, this clonotype was seen many times. The rearrangement joins TRBV6-5 to TRBJ1-1; D call uncertain. This CDR3 has 11 residues. With 5 bases removed from V and 3 bases from J, the gap between germline ends came to 4 bases. CDR1 is MNHEY and CDR2 is SVGAGI in the germline V gene. This CDR3 is CASSRDTEAFF. In DNA, the CDR3 is TGTGCCAGCAGTCGAGACACTGAAGCTTTCTTT.

This clonotype was picked up a small number of times. The gene calls are TRBV14 and TRBJ2-3; D is unresolved. Trimming removed 1 base at V and 5 bases at J, with 7 bases between. This CDR3 is 13 amino acids long. The germline V gene has CDR1 SGHDN and CDR2 FVKESK. CDR3 sequence reads: CASSQVWGDTQYF. The CDR3 nucleotides are TGTGCCAGCAGCCAAGTCTGGGGAGATACGCAGTATTTT.

This clonotype was counted only a few times. The V call is TRBV3-1, the J call TRBJ1-1; 7 bases line up with TRBD1. Looked up from germline, CDR1 is LGHDT and CDR2 is YNNKEL (reference sequence). V trimming: 0 bases; J trimming: 2 bases; junction bases outside the gene matches: 3. The CDR3 consists of 15 residues. CDR3 sequence: CASSQEGGLNTEAFF. The CDR3 bases are TGTGCCAGCAGCCAAGAAGGGGGCTTAAACACTGAAGCTTTCTTT. The full variable domain, rest sourced from reference TRBV3-1 and TRBJ1-1, is DTAVSQTPKYLVTQMGNDKSIKCEQNLGHDTMYWYKQDSKKFLKIMFSYNNKELIINETVPNRFSPKSPDKAHLNLHINSLELGDSAVYFCASSQEGGLNTEAFFGQGTRLTVV.

The rearrangement links TRBV4-2 to TRBJ2-7, with D perhaps TRBD1 or TRBD2 (5 bases each). CDR1 LGHNA and CDR2 YNFKEQ come from the germline V gene. V lost 0 bases and J lost 0, with 12 bases in between. The CDR3 contains 16 residues. CDR3 sequence reads: CASSQESRDASYEQYF. The CDR3 bases are TGTGCCAGCAGCCAAGAGTCCCGGGACGCCTCCTACGAGCAGTACTTC.

This clonotype has at least ten counts. The rearrangement links TRBV7-2 to TRBJ1-5; 7 nucleotides match TRBD1. Germline V lookup: CDR1 SGHTA, CDR2 FQGNSA. The CDR3 sequence is 14 residues long. V lost 4 bases, J lost 2 bases, and 2 bases stayed unmatched. The CDR3 loop is CASSYRGGNQPQHF. DNA for the CDR3: TGTGCCAGCAGCTACAGGGGCGGCAATCAGCCCCAGCATTTT.

This clonotype was detected many times. The chain employs TRBV3-1 and TRBJ2-5; D assignment may be TRBD1 or TRBD2 (5 bases each). The CDR3 has 17 residues. Trimming left V 0 bases short and J 2 bases short, with 16 bases between. Germline V gene data show CDR1 as LGHDT and CDR2 as YNNKEL (reference sequence). The CDR3 region is CASSQDRRGVAQETQYF. In DNA form, the CDR3 reads TGTGCCAGCAGCCAAGATCGGAGAGGGGTGGCTCAAGAGACCCAGTACTTC.

The chain recombines TRBV6-2 or TRBV6-3 with TRBJ2-1, with 7 positions matching TRBD1. Unmatched junction bases numbered 9, after V lost 7 bases and J lost 0 bases. Germline V gene sequence: CDR1 MNHEY, CDR2 SVGEGT. The CDR3 has 16 amino acids. The CDR3 nucleotides read TGTGCCAGCACCGACCCGGGACAGAGCTCCTACAATGAGCAGTTCTTC. It yields the protein CASTDPGQSSYNEQFF.

This clonotype was observed a handful of times. The chain joins TRBV2 to TRBJ2-1; D is unclear. The CDR3 totals 15 residues. Trimming cost V 7 bases and J 0 bases, with 13 bases left between them. CDR1 is SNHLY and CDR2 is FYNNEI in the germline V gene. CDR3 loop: CASNTDLRSYNEQFF. CDR3 DNA sequence: TGTGCCAGCAACACAGACTTACGCTCCTACAATGAGCAGTTCTTC.

This clonotype came up a few times. This chain links TRBV7-2 with TRBJ2-3; D might be TRBD2 (6 bases). CDR3 length: 17 residues. Germline CDR1 is SGHTA and CDR2 is FQGNSA. The germline V and J ends were trimmed by 0 bases and 5 bases, with 18 bases remaining between them. In nucleotides, the CDR3 is TGTGCCAGCAGCTTAGCGGCGAGGTCCGGGGGAGGAGATACGCAGTATTTT. This sequence encodes CASSLAARSGGGDTQYF.